This T cell receptor beta chain was identified during a study of healthy donors' naive CD4 and CD8 T cells. Overall study findings and caveats: Positive CDR3 charge linked to CD4+ cells, negative to CD8+ cells. Bias from naive T cell homeostatic proliferation was not addressed. Naive CD4+ and CD8+ cells reportedly differed in usage of most V and J genes.

About this clonotype: The antigen is not known.

Each TCR library used roughly 490 ng of total RNA and a linear amplification protocol. TCRdb recomputed calls from the reads with MiXCR, one row per CDR3 protein. Among roughly 200,000 distinct CDR3 sequences listed, over 60% were seen once. V was pared by 4 bases and J by 6 bases, with 9 bases of the junction left unmatched. Germline CDR1 reads DFQATT; CDR2 reads SNEGSKA (reference sequence). The CDR3 covers 15 residues. The chain joins TRBV20-1 to TRBJ1-2; 12 nucleotides match TRBD1. Sequencing was carried out using naive CD4+ and CD8+ T cells sorted from blood, pooled from several donors. The TCR was taken from a pool of human donors in good health; the sample pools cells from several healthy donors. CDR3 DNA sequence: TGCAGTGCTAATCGCCGGGACAGGGGGCTTAATGGCTACACCTTC. Translated, it gives CSANRRDRGLNGYTF.